The TCR beta chain under discussion was sequenced for a study of cytomegalovirus exposure and HLA in healthy donors. This clone was observed a few times. The study ran its PCR with 60 Vbeta and 13 Jbeta primers. TCRdb's copy holds only in-frame clones and misses some; the assay was immunoSEQ multiplex PCR. The sample has around 160,000 clones, around 79% seen once. All donors participated as healthy donors of bone marrow. CDR1 MDHEN and CDR2 SYDVKM come from the germline V gene. The length of the CDR3 is 13 residues. V was pared by 6 bases and J by 4 bases, with 4 bases of the junction left unmatched. This rearrangement joins TRBV28 to TRBJ1-2, with 8 bases aligning to TRBD1. Sample: PBMCs. The origin of this receptor is a man aged 35-49 years in good health and CMV-seropositive. The DNA for the CDR3 is TGTGCCAGCAGGGAGACAGGGGTCTATGGCTACACCTTC. It yields the protein CASRETGVYGYTF.